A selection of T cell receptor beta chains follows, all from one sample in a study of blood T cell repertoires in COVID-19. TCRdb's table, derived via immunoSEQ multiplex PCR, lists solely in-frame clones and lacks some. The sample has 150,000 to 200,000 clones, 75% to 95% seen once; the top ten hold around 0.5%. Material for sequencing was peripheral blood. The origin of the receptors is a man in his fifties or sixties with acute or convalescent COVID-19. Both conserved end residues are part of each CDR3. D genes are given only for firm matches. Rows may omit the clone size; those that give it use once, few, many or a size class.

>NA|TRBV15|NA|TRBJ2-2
CATSRGGTSGELFF
TGTGCCACCAGCAGAGGGGGCACGTCCGGGGAGCTGTTTTTT
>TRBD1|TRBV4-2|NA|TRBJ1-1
CASSRDRGNTEAFF
TGTGCCAGCAGCCGGGACAGGGGGAACACTGAAGCTTTCTTT
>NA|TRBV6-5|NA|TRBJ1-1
CASSHYGTEAFF
TGTGCCAGCAGTCACTACGGCACTGAAGCTTTCTTT
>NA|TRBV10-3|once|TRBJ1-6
CAISLTEFGSPLHF
TGTGCCATCAGCTTGACAGAGTTCGGGTCACCCCTCCACTTT
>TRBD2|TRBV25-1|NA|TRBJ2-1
CASSGGLADYNEQFF
TGTGCCAGCAGTGGCGGACTAGCGGACTACAATGAGCAGTTCTTC
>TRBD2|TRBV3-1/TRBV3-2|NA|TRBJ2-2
CASSQESSGAGELFF
TGTGCCAGCAGCCAAGAATCGAGCGGGGCCGGGGAGCTGTTTTTT
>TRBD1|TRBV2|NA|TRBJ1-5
CASSLQGSNQPQHF
TGTGCCAGCAGCTTACAGGGGTCCAATCAGCCCCAGCATTTT
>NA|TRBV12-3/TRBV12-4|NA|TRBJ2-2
CASSSFRTGELFF
TGTGCCAGCAGCTCCTTTCGCACCGGGGAGCTGTTTTTT
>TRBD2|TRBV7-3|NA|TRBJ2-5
CASSLGLAGVETQYF
TGTGCCAGCAGCTTAGGACTAGCGGGGGTCGAGACCCAGTACTTC
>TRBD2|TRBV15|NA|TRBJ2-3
CATSRDSASGSSTDTQYF
TGTGCCACCAGCAGAGATTCGGCTAGCGGGTCTAGCACAGATACGCAGTATTTT
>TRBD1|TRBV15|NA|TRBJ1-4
CATSGGQGRGEKLFF
TGTGCCACCAGCGGGGGACAGGGCCGGGGTGAAAAACTGTTTTTT
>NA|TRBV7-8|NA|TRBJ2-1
CASSQGQRGFF
TGTGCCAGCAGCCAGGGACAAAGAGGGTTCTTC
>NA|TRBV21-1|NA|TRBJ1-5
CASSKASGDQPQHF
TGTGCCAGCAGCAAAGCGTCAGGGGATCAGCCCCAGCATTTT
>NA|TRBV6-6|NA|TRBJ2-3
CASSSGETLSTDTQYF
TGTGCCAGCAGTTCAGGGGAGACGCTGAGCACAGATACGCAGTATTTT
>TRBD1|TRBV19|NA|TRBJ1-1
CASSVGTANTEAFF
TGTGCCAGTAGTGTGGGGACAGCGAACACTGAAGCTTTCTTT
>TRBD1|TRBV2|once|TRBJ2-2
CASSESRTGLTGELFF
TGTGCCAGCAGTGAATCGCGGACAGGTCTAACCGGGGAGCTGTTTTTT
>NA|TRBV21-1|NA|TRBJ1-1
CASSTGQGTNTEAFF
TGTGCCAGCAGCACTGGACAGGGGACGAACACTGAAGCTTTCTTT
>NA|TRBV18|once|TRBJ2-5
CASSPGAEETQYF
TGTGCCAGCTCACCAGGGGCTGAAGAGACCCAGTACTTC
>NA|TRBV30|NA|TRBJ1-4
CAWQNEKLFF
TGTGCCTGGCAGAATGAAAAACTGTTTTTT
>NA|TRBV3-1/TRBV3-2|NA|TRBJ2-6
CASSQDLPSVVGGANVLTF
TGTGCCAGCAGCCAAGATCTTCCTAGCGTGGTAGGTGGGGCCAACGTCCTGACTTTC